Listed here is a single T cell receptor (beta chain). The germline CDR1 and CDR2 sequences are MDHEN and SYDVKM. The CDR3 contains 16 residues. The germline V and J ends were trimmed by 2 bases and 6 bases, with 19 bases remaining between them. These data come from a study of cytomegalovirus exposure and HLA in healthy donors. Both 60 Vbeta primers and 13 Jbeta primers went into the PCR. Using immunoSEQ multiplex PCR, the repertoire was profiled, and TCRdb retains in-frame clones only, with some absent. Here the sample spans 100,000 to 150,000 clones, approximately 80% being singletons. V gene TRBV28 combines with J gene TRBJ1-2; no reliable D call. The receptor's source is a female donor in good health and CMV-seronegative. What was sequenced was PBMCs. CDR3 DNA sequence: TGTGCCAGCAGTTTAACAGCCCCCCCAGACTACGATGGCTACACCTTC. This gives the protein CASSLTAPPDYDGYTF.